The 27 T cell receptor beta chains given below trace back to one sample, sequenced in a study of blood T cells in healthy people across ages (dated by TCRdb to 2014 to 2015). Libraries were prepared through 5' RACE. Sequencing was performed on an Illumina HiSeq 2500. A second PCR of about 7 to 12 cycles was run with a J-beta primer mix and a sample-barcoded 5' primer. TCRdb redid the processing of the public reads, applying fastp at Q25 and MiXCR, and retained in-frame beta chains. Every entry covers one CDR3 protein and lists the most common genes and DNA from its rows. The sample table lists around 690,000 distinct CDR3 sequences, roughly 50% of them with a count of one. The biggest ten clones account for over 30% of the sample. The sequencing sample was made of blood. The source is a man aged 55 to 70 in good health.

This clonotype was observed a few times. This chain links TRBV28 with TRBJ1-1, with TRBD1 as a possible D gene (5 bases). The ends were cut back, 2 bases at V and 2 bases at J, with 12 bases in the middle. CDR1 is MDHEN and CDR2 is SYDVKM in the germline V gene. The CDR3 sequence is 15 residues long. The CDR3 nucleotides are TGTGCCAGCAGTTTAGACGGGGGGGGAAACACTGAAGCTTTCTTT. Translating gives CASSLDGGGNTEAFF.

J is TRBJ1-2 and V is TRBV29-1; D not resolved. The V gene lost 0 bases and the J gene lost 2 bases, with 16 bases spanning the gap. CDR3 length: 16 amino acids. Germline CDR1 is SQVTM and CDR2 is ANQGSEA. CDR3 in amino acids: CSVEEPGSRENYGYTF. CDR3 bases: TGCAGCGTTGAAGAGCCCGGTTCCCGGGAAAACTATGGCTACACCTTC. The variable domain in full, with the rest retrieved from reference TRBV29-1 and TRBJ1-2, is SAVISQKPSRDICQRGTSLTIQCQVDSQVTMMFWYRQQPGQSLTLIATANQGSEATYESGFVIDKFPISRPNLTFSTLTVSNMSPEDSSIYLCSVEEPGSRENYGYTFGSGTRLTVV.

The V and J genes are TRBV29-1 and TRBJ2-7; 12 bases map to TRBD1. The J call is in doubt because the DNA end fits TRBJ2-5 better. Germline assignment: CDR1 SQVTM and CDR2 ANQGSEA. CDR3 length: 16 residues. CDR3 loop: CSVEVFRDRGHETQYF. As DNA, the CDR3 is TGCAGCGTTGAAGTTTTCCGGGACAGGGGGCACGAGACCCAGTACTTC.

The sample holds many counts of this clonotype. CDR3 loop: CASSPNSLQETQYF. The CDR3 nucleotides are TGTGCCAGCAGTCCCAACAGCCTCCAAGAGACCCAGTACTTC. The chain is built from TRBV25-1 and TRBJ2-5; D is undetermined. Trimming stripped 5 bases from V and 1 base from J, with 11 bases between. The CDR3 is 14 residues long. The germline CDR1 and CDR2 sequences are MGHDK and SYGVNS.

The rearrangement uses TRBV9 and TRBJ2-7; tentatively, D is TRBD1 (6 bases). The V end lost 3 bases, the J end lost 10 bases, and 17 bases lay between the germline ends. Germline values: CDR1 SGDLS, CDR2 YYNGEE. The CDR3 is made up of 13 amino acids. The CDR3 sequence: CASSASTLGAQYF. CDR3 DNA sequence: TGTGCCAGCAGCGCTTCCACCTTGGGGGCCCAGTACTTC.

The sample holds a few counts of this clonotype. J is TRBJ1-4 and V is TRBV18; possibly TRBD1 for D (6 bases). The V end was cut by 2 bases, the J end by 5 bases, with 12 bases between. The CDR3 runs to 15 residues. The germline V gene has CDR1 KGHSH and CDR2 LQKENI. The CDR3 is CASSPSGDTNEKLFF. The CDR3 region has the DNA TGTGCCAGCTCACCATCCGGGGACACGAATGAAAAACTGTTTTTT.

This clonotype has a handful of counts. The chain employs TRBV28 and TRBJ1-6; no firm D call. This CDR3 is built from 13 residues. Germline V gene lookup returns CDR1 MDHEN and CDR2 SYDVKM. Trimming stripped 4 bases from V and 6 bases from J, with 7 bases between. The CDR3 region is CASSSEGNSPLHF. The DNA of the CDR3 is TGTGCCAGCAGTTCGGAGGGTAATTCACCCCTCCACTTT.

The chain joins TRBV20-1 to TRBJ1-2; 7 bases agree with TRBD1. The CDR3 consists of 14 residues. V gave up 0 bases and J gave up 0 bases; unmatched junction bases: 1. Per the germline V gene, CDR1 is DFQATT and CDR2 is SNEGSKA (reference sequence). For the CDR3, the DNA is TGCAGTGCTAGAGATCAGGGGGCTAACTATGGCTACACCTTC. It translates to CSARDQGANYGYTF.

This clonotype was seen only once. In DNA form, the CDR3 reads TGTGCCAGCAGTTACGAGACAGGGCCTCCAGATACGCAGTATTTT. It encodes CASSYETGPPDTQYF. The chain employs TRBV6-2 or TRBV6-3 and TRBJ2-3, with 7 bases lining up with TRBD1. The J segment lost 4 bases and the V segment lost 2 bases, leaving 6 bases of the junction unmatched. Germline CDR1 MNHEY, CDR2 SVGEGT. The CDR3 covers 15 residues.

This rearrangement joins TRBV6-5 to TRBJ2-5; 10 positions agree with TRBD2. The CDR3 runs to 15 residues. Germline loops: CDR1 MNHEY, CDR2 SVGAGI. V shed 10 bases, J shed 5 bases, and the junction held 13 bases outside the gene matches. The CDR3 is CATIPPSGGGETQYF. The CDR3, as DNA: TGTGCCACCATACCCCCTAGCGGGGGCGGGGAGACCCAGTACTTC.

The chain joins TRBV25-1 to TRBJ1-2, with D perhaps matching TRBD1 (5 bases). V was clipped by 2 bases and J by 4 bases, with 8 bases between them. The CDR3 runs 13 residues. Germline values: CDR1 MGHDK, CDR2 SYGVNS. The CDR3 loop is CASSEEGTYGYTF. The CDR3 region has the DNA TGTGCCAGCAGTGAAGAGGGGACCTATGGCTACACCTTC.

V is TRBV9 and J is TRBJ2-3; 8 bases map to TRBD2. The CDR3 length is 21 residues. V trimming: 3 bases; J trimming: 0 bases; junction bases outside the gene matches: 21. Germline V gene sequence: CDR1 SGDLS, CDR2 YYNGEE. This CDR3 is CASSAPRGGPSGDSSTDTQYF. The CDR3 DNA reads as TGTGCCAGCAGCGCCCCACGGGGGGGGCCAAGCGGGGACTCTAGCACAGATACGCAGTATTTT.

This clonotype was seen at least ten times. The chain recombines TRBV5-1 with TRBJ2-1; 7 nucleotides line up with TRBD2. The V segment lost 6 bases and the J segment 7 bases; nucleotides outside the gene matches: 4. The CDR3 runs to 12 residues. Germline V gene data show CDR1 as SGHRS and CDR2 as YFSETQ. CDR3 residues: CASNGGGNEQFF. DNA of the CDR3: TGCGCCAGCAATGGCGGGGGAAATGAGCAGTTCTTC. Using reference TRBV5-1 and TRBJ2-1 for the parts outside the CDR3, the full variable domain is KAGVTQTPRYLIKTRGQQVTLSCSPISGHRSVSWYQQTPGQGLQFLFEYFSETQRNKGNFPGRFSGRQFSNSRSEMNVSTLELGDSALYLCASNGGGNEQFFGPGTRLTVL.

The CDR3 here is CASSPWRSGVQETQYF. The CDR3 region has the DNA TGTGCCAGCTCACCATGGAGGAGCGGGGTCCAAGAGACCCAGTACTTC. V and J are TRBV18 and TRBJ2-5; 7 bases fit TRBD2. The CDR3 is 16 amino acids. The V gene's germline CDR1 is KGHSH and CDR2 LQKENI. With V trimmed by 2 bases and J by 1 base, 7 bases remained unmatched.

This clonotype was observed a handful of times. The chain links TRBV6-5 to TRBJ2-7; 8 nucleotides align to TRBD2. The CDR3 runs to 15 residues. V lost 6 bases, J lost 1 base, and 8 bases stayed unmatched. From germline, CDR1 is MNHEY and CDR2 SVGAGI. The CDR3 nucleotides are TGTGCCAGCAGCCGCGGGACTAGAAAGTCCTACGAGCAGTACTTC. The encoded protein is CASSRGTRKSYEQYF.

The chain has TRBV6-1 and TRBJ2-1, with 11 bases aligning to TRBD2. Germline trimming cut 0 bases from V and 7 bases from J; bases unmatched to any gene: 11. The CDR3 is 18 amino acids. The germline V gene has CDR1 MNHNS and CDR2 SASEGT. CDR3 residues: CASSEALPLAGGPNEQFF. The CDR3 DNA is TGTGCCAGCAGTGAAGCACTCCCTCTAGCGGGGGGCCCGAATGAGCAGTTCTTC.

This clonotype was observed a few times. The V gene is TRBV2, the J gene TRBJ1-2; 9 nucleotides agree with TRBD1. Germline V gives CDR1 SNHLY, CDR2 FYNNEI. The CDR3 spans 13 residues. Trimming at V came to 4 bases and at J to 8 bases, leaving 5 bases not matched to a gene. CDR3 nucleotide sequence: TGTGCCAGCAGTGGACAGGGGGGATTAGGCTACACCTTC. As protein: CASSGQGGLGYTF.

The genes are TRBV13 and TRBJ1-2, with D unclear. Per the germline V gene, CDR1 is PRHDT and CDR2 is FYEKMQ (reference sequence). The CDR3 is 13 residues long. Trimming took off 1 base at V and 5 bases at J, with 8 bases between the two ends. The CDR3 DNA reads TGTGCCAGCAGCTTAGACGCAGGTTATGGCTACACCTTC. The encoded protein is CASSLDAGYGYTF. The full variable domain, its missing parts supplied by reference TRBV13 and TRBJ1-2, is AAGVIQSPRHLIKEKRETATLKCYPIPRHDTVYWYQQGPGQDPQFLISFYEKMQSDKGSIPDRFSAQQFSDYHSELNMSSLELGDSALYFCASSLDAGYGYTFGSGTRLTVV.

In DNA form, the CDR3 reads TGCAGTGCTAGAGATCCCACTAGCGGGGGCACAGATACGCAGTATTTT. Translated, it gives CSARDPTSGGTDTQYF. This chain connects TRBV20-1 to TRBJ2-3; 10 bases match TRBD2. Germline V gives CDR1 DFQATT, CDR2 SNEGSKA (reference sequence). The length of the CDR3 is 16 residues. J lost 1 base, V lost 0 bases, and 4 bases had no gene match.

The chain is built from TRBV20-1 and TRBJ2-7, with D perhaps TRBD2 (6 bases). The CDR3 has 13 residues. From germline, CDR1 is DFQATT and CDR2 SNEGSKA (reference sequence). Trimming pared 3 bases from V and 6 bases from J, leaving 15 bases between. The CDR3 region is CSASPPRRGEQYF. The CDR3, as DNA: TGCAGTGCTAGTCCCCCACGGAGGGGCGAGCAGTACTTC.

This clonotype has more than one count but fewer than ten. The chain has TRBV7-2 and TRBJ2-5; D is possibly TRBD1 or TRBD2 (5 bases each). CDR1 is SGHTA, CDR2 FQGNSA, per germline. The CDR3 extends over 13 amino acids. Trimming removed 5 bases at V and 4 bases at J, with 11 bases between. For the CDR3, the DNA is TGTGCCAGCAGCCAGGGACCCGTAGAGACCCAGTACTTC. Residues: CASSQGPVETQYF.

The chain recombines TRBV7-9 with TRBJ1-6; TRBD1 matches 7 bases. Trimming cost V 5 bases and J 12 bases; bases outside gene matches: 13. The CDR3 length is 15 residues. CDR1 is SEHNR and CDR2 is FQNEAQ in the germline V gene (reference sequence). Here the CDR3 reads CASSPLTGTIGPLHF. In DNA, the CDR3 is TGTGCCAGCAGCCCTCTGACAGGGACAATTGGACCCCTCCACTTT.

This clonotype was seen a handful of times. The genes are TRBV4-1 and TRBJ1-4; D remains ambiguous. Germline CDR1 reads MGHRA; CDR2 reads YSYEKL. The CDR3 runs 14 residues. V was trimmed by 3 bases and J by 4 bases, leaving 9 bases between them. CDR3 sequence reads: CASSQQRVNEKLFF. CDR3 nucleotides: TGCGCCAGCAGCCAGCAAAGGGTTAATGAAAAACTGTTTTTT.

CDR3 sequence: CASSYTGDSYNEQYF. The CDR3 DNA is TGTGCCAGCAGTTACACCGGGGATTCCTACAATGAGCAGTACTTC. The chain couples TRBV6-6 to TRBJ2-7; TRBD2 is a possible D gene (5 bases). The CDR3 has 15 residues. The germline CDR1 and CDR2 sequences are MNHNY and SVGAGI (reference sequence). Trimming cost V 2 bases and J 7 bases, with 18 bases left between them.

This clonotype has a handful of counts. V gene TRBV7-2 combines with J gene TRBJ1-2; 10 nucleotides align to TRBD1. Germline V CDR1 and CDR2: SGHTA, FQGNSA. The CDR3 sequence is 14 residues long. After removal of 5 bases from V and 9 bases from J, the junction contained 9 bases not matched to a gene. Here the CDR3 reads CASSATGTGVSYTF. The CDR3 nucleotides are TGTGCCAGCAGCGCAACCGGGACAGGGGTGAGCTACACCTTC. The full variable domain, rest sourced from reference TRBV7-2 and TRBJ1-2, is GAGVSQSPSNKVTEKGKDVELRCDPISGHTALYWYRQSLGQGLEFLIYFQGNSAPDKSGLPSDRFSAERTGGSVSTLTIQRTQQEDSAVYLCASSATGTGVSYTFGSGTRLTVV.

This rearrangement joins TRBV5-1 to TRBJ2-5; either TRBD1 or TRBD2 may fit D (5 bases each). V was cut by 4 bases and J by 13 bases, with 23 bases left in between. The CDR3 contains 14 residues. Looked up from germline, CDR1 is SGHRS and CDR2 is YFSETQ. CDR3 DNA sequence: TGCGCCAGCAGCCCGGGGCTGGGTGGGAATGAGCGGTACTTC. Protein: CASSPGLGGNERYF.

The sample holds one count of this clonotype. This chain joins TRBV7-2 and TRBJ2-2; TRBD2 might be the D (5 bases). This CDR3 contains 15 residues. The germline V gene has CDR1 SGHTA and CDR2 FQGNSA. V was clipped by 2 bases and J by 0 bases, with 7 bases between them. In DNA, the CDR3 is TGTGCCAGCAGCTTAAGCGGATCGAACACCGGGGAGCTGTTTTTT. As protein: CASSLSGSNTGELFF.